The text below deals with one T cell receptor (beta chain). Its antigen is not identified. The template was genomic DNA from peripheral blood, not RNA. The data are from a study of T cell repertoires in aging, cancer and after chemotherapy. Study-level information: The full dataset contained around 10 million TCR reads.

Study-wide results and caveats: Age-matched healthy donors had significantly more diverse, less clonal blood TCR repertoires than untreated cancer patients.

A mixed TRB-A/B primer pool amplified rearranged TRB by multiplex touch-down PCR. MiXCR was run by TCRdb on the multiplex PCR reads, yielding one entry per CDR3 protein. Counted here are roughly 10,000 distinct CDR3 sequences, under 50% occurring once; the ten biggest clones make up roughly 8.2%. Germline CDR1 reads GTSNPN; CDR2 reads SVGIG (reference sequence). The CDR3 totals 12 residues. Trimming left V 0 bases short and J 14 bases short, with 13 bases between. The chain uses TRBV30 and TRBJ1-4; no definite D call. Input material: blood. The TCR originated in a human donor in good health. The CDR3 DNA reads TGTGCCTGGAGTGTAGGAGAAGGGATCCTGTTTTTT. Protein: CAWSVGEGILFF.